One sample yielded the 2 T cell receptor beta chains listed below, sequenced in a study of blood T cells in healthy people across ages (dated by TCRdb to 2014 to 2015). Libraries were built with 5' RACE. Sequencer: Illumina HiSeq 2500. A second roughly 6 to 12 cycle PCR used a sample-barcoded 5' primer and a J-beta primer mix. TCRdb's own reprocessing of the public reads used fastp at Q25 and MiXCR and kept productive beta chains. Every entry covers one CDR3 protein and lists the most common genes and DNA from its rows. This sample comprises over 700,000 distinct CDR3 sequences, approximately 53% of them detected only once. The ten largest clonotypes hold about 38% of the sample. The material sequenced was blood. These receptors all come from a man at least 80 years old in good health.

The chain combines TRBV3-1 with TRBJ2-1; 14 bases are a match to TRBD2. The CDR3 consists of 16 residues. V gave up 1 base and J gave up 15 bases; unmatched junction bases: 11. Per the germline V gene, CDR1 is LGHDT and CDR2 is YNNKEL (reference sequence). Here the CDR3 reads CASSQGELGLAGVSFF. The CDR3 nucleotides read TGTGCCAGCAGCCAAGGAGAGCTGGGACTAGCGGGAGTGTCGTTCTTC.

The chain joins TRBV9 to TRBJ2-5, with 10 bases identical to TRBD2. Trimming took 3 bases from V and 4 from J; bases not matched to a gene: 12. This CDR3 is 17 amino acids long. Germline V gives CDR1 SGDLS, CDR2 YYNGEE. The CDR3 DNA sequence: TGTGCCAGCAGCGCAGGGGGCCTAGCGGGAGCTGGAGAGACCCAGTACTTC. Protein: CASSAGGLAGAGETQYF. Full variable domain (outside the CDR3, taken from reference TRBV9 and TRBJ2-5): DSGVTQTPKHLITATGQRVTLRCSPRSGDLSVYWYQQSLDQGLQFLIQYYNGEERAKGNILERFSAQQFPDLHSELNLSSLELGDSALYFCASSAGGLAGAGETQYFGPGTRLLVL.